The T cell receptor (beta chain) described here comes from a study of shared clonotypes between healthy human individuals. Per the original methods: Filtering differed, since immunoSEQ gave only junction sequences and no quality scores. This table comes from immunoSEQ multiplex PCR, and its TCRdb copy is limited to in-frame clones, with some not included. V and J calls and clone size follow that table, whereas D and trimming were derived from the DNA. The sample shows 2.3 million or so clones, just over 90% of them seen only once. As concerns this clone: Antigen: not known.

The junction had 3 bases not matched to a gene; V was cut back by 4 bases and J by 1 base. Looked up from germline, CDR1 is ENHRY and CDR2 is SYGVKD. The CDR3 runs to 16 residues. Study-wide points: When naive CD4 clonotypes were compared across several donors, 4% to 6.5% were shared.

The J gene is TRBJ2-1, the V gene TRBV10-3; TRBD2 agrees at 11 bases. The sequence was collected from a man aged 18 to 29 in good health. Some clones in this sample may be carry-over from other donors' samples. Material for sequencing was naive CD4+ T cells from PBMCs. Subset indicated: CD45RA+ positively selected. The CDR3, as DNA: TGTGCCATCAGTGGGCGACTAGCGGGGTCCTACAATGAGCAGTTCTTC. As protein: CAISGRLAGSYNEQFF.